Presented here are 14 T cell receptor beta chains from one specimen sequenced in a study of T-cell memory formation after mild COVID-19. TCRdb analysed the 5' RACE reads with MiXCR anew, one entry per CDR3 protein. The table records around 300,000 distinct CDR3 sequences, approximately 14% of them present only once. Sequencing was carried out using PBMCs or a T cell subset sorted from them (not recorded which). These receptors were collected from a young man who had mild COVID-19 (a few samples of this study predate the infection). Cell type and time point are not known.

This clonotype has more than one count but fewer than ten. The V and J genes are TRBV9 and TRBJ2-2, with 7 nucleotides matching TRBD1. Germline CDR1 is SGDLS and CDR2 is YYNGEE. The CDR3 has 16 amino acids. J was trimmed by 3 bases and V by 0 bases; bases with no gene match: 5. The CDR3 region is CASSVDGQGDTGELFF. In nucleotides, the CDR3 is TGTGCCAGCAGCGTAGACGGGCAGGGGGACACCGGGGAGCTGTTTTTT.

This clonotype occurred a few times. The genes are TRBV5-4 and TRBJ2-3; D not certain. The CDR3 has 17 residues. The V gene lost 1 base and the J gene lost 4 bases, with 19 bases spanning the gap. The germline CDR1 and CDR2 sequences are SGHNT and YYREEE (reference sequence). The CDR3 DNA is TGTGCCAGCAGCTTGTTTGGCCGGGCACTTGGGGCAGATACGCAGTATTTT. Translated: CASSLFGRALGADTQYF.

This clonotype has a handful of counts. The chain recombines TRBV6-5 with TRBJ1-1; 8 bases align to TRBD1. This CDR3 region has 15 residues. After removal of 4 bases from V and 1 base from J, the junction contained 5 bases not matched to a gene. CDR1 MNHEY and CDR2 SVGAGI come from the germline V gene. The CDR3 spells CASSSLDRENTEAFF. CDR3 DNA sequence: TGTGCCAGCAGTTCTCTGGACAGGGAGAACACTGAAGCTTTCTTT.

This clonotype was picked up many times. This chain joins TRBV21-1 and TRBJ2-7; the table gives TRBD1 as D, unverified against the DNA. TRBV21-1 is listed as a pseudogene. The CDR3 loop spans 14 amino acids. The CDR3 sequence: CASSKRDSSYEQYV. The CDR3 nucleotides are TGTGCCAGCAGCAAAAGGGACAGCTCCTACGAGCAGTACGTC.

The sample holds a few counts of this clonotype. This sequence joins TRBV4-3 and TRBJ2-5, with a tentative D call TRBD1 (5 bases). Trimming cost V 5 bases and J 0 bases, with 13 bases left between them. The CDR3 loop spans 15 amino acids. The germline V gene encodes CDR1 LGHNA and CDR2 YSLEER. CDR3 residues: CASSSGPRYQETQYF. In nucleotides, the CDR3 is TGCGCCAGCAGCTCAGGGCCCCGGTACCAAGAGACCCAGTACTTC.

This clonotype was picked up many times. The CDR3 sequence: CASSDRAGANVLTF. In DNA form, the CDR3 reads TGCGCCAGCAGCGACAGGGCTGGGGCCAACGTCCTGACTTTC. The V and J genes are TRBV4-1 and TRBJ2-6, with 7 bases lining up with TRBD1. The germline V gene encodes CDR1 MGHRA and CDR2 YSYEKL. V lost 5 bases, J lost 2 bases, and 0 bases stayed unmatched. CDR3 length: 14 amino acids.

The chain joins TRBV12-3 or TRBV12-4 to TRBJ2-7; TRBD1 agrees at 10 bases. Trimming cost V 6 bases and J 3 bases; bases outside gene matches: 8. CDR3 length equals 15 residues. The CDR3 reads CASRPTGGGHYEQYF. The CDR3 DNA follows: TGTGCCAGCAGACCGACAGGGGGCGGTCACTACGAGCAGTACTTC.

The V call is TRBV12-3 or TRBV12-4, the J call TRBJ2-7; weak D call: TRBD1 (6 bases). The CDR3 totals 15 residues. Trimming left V 7 bases short and J 2 bases short, with 18 bases between. CDR3 bases: TGTGCCAGCACCGGATCGGCGACAGGCCCCTACGAGCAGTACTTC. Translation: CASTGSATGPYEQYF.

This clonotype has just a few counts. V is TRBV5-5 and J is TRBJ2-7; 8 bases line up with TRBD1. Germline assignment: CDR1 SGHKS and CDR2 YYEKEE (reference sequence). The CDR3 loop spans 15 amino acids. With 1 base clipped from V and 3 bases from J, the junction kept 6 bases outside the gene matches. CDR3 sequence: CASSLTGGTCYEQYV. CDR3 coding DNA: TGTGCCAGCAGCTTGACAGGGGGAACCTGCTACGAGCAGTACGTC.

The chain uses TRBV4-2 and TRBJ2-3; TRBD2 might be the D (6 bases). The germline V gene has CDR1 LGHNA and CDR2 YNFKEQ. Trimming pared 0 bases from V and 1 base from J, leaving 11 bases between. CDR3 length equals 16 residues. In DNA form, the CDR3 reads TGTGCCAGCAGCCAAGAAGAGGAGGGCGGCACAGATACGCAGTATTTT. Its protein is CASSQEEEGGTDTQYF.

This clonotype was seen more than once but under ten times. This rearrangement joins TRBV5-8 to TRBJ2-1, with TRBD1 matching 7 bases. V was clipped by 3 bases and J by 4 bases; unmatched bases: 4. The CDR3 is 14 amino acids. From germline, CDR1 is SGHTS and CDR2 YDEGEE. CDR3 nucleotides: TGTGCCAGCAGCTACCGGGACAGATACAATGAGCAGTTCTTC. It yields the protein CASSYRDRYNEQFF. Using reference TRBV5-8 and TRBJ2-1 for the parts outside the CDR3, the full variable domain is EAGVTQSPTHLIKTRGQQATLRCSPISGHTSVYWYQQALGLGLQFLLWYDEGEERNRGNFPPRFSGRQFPNYSSELNVNALELEDSALYLCASSYRDRYNEQFFGPGTRLTVL.

This clonotype was counted many times. V usage is TRBV9 and J usage is TRBJ2-1; D might be TRBD1 (6 bases). The germline V gene has CDR1 SGDLS and CDR2 YYNGEE. The CDR3 runs 18 residues. Trimming cost V 4 bases and J 6 bases, with 26 bases left between them. CDR3 residues: CASSPGTGSNKRGNEQFF. DNA of the CDR3: TGTGCCAGCAGCCCCGGTACAGGGAGTAATAAACGCGGCAATGAGCAGTTCTTC.

Details on this clonotype: A much more abundant neighbour one base away suggests this may be a read error. The J gene is TRBJ2-3, the V gene TRBV12-3 or TRBV12-4; D uncertain. This CDR3 is 12 amino acids long. The V gene lost 2 bases and the J gene lost 7 bases, with 7 bases spanning the gap. The CDR3 loop is CASSLSWYTQYF. The CDR3 DNA reads as TGTGCCAGCAGTTTAAGTTGGTATACGCAGTATTTT.

This clonotype was seen more than once but under ten times. V is TRBV7-8 and J is TRBJ2-3; D remains unclear. The germline V gene has CDR1 SGHVS and CDR2 FQNEAQ. This CDR3 has 17 residues. Trimming took 4 bases from V and 4 from J, leaving 21 bases between them. CDR3 loop: CASSSRSRPTLADTQYF. The CDR3 nucleotides read TGTGCCAGCAGCTCAAGGAGTAGACCGACTTTGGCAGATACGCAGTATTTT.